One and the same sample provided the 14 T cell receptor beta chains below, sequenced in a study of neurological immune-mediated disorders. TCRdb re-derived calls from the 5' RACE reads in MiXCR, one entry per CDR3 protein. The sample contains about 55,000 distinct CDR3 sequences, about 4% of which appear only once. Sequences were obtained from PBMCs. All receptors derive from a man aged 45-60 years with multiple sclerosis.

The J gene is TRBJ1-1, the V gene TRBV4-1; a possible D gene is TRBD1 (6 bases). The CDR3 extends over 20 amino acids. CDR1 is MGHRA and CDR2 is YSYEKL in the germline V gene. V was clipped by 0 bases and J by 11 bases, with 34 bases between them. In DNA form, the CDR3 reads TGCGCCAGCAGCCAAGATCATGGTGCCGCGTTAGACAGGCTATCCGGGGAGGCTTTCTTT. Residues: CASSQDHGAALDRLSGEAFF.

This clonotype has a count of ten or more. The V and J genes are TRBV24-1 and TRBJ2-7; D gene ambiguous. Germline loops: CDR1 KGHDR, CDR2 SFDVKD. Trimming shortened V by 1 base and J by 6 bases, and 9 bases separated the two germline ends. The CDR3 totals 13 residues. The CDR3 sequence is CATSDFKSPEQYF. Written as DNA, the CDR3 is TGTGCCACCAGTGATTTTAAGTCCCCCGAGCAGTACTTC.

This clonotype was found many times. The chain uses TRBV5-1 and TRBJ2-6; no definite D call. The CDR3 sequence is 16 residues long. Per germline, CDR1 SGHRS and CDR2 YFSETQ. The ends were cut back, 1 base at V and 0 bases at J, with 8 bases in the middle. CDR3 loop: CASSLTSFSGANVLTF. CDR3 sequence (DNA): TGCGCCAGCAGCTTGACATCATTCTCTGGGGCCAACGTCCTGACTTTC. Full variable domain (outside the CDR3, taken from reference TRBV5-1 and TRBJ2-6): KAGVTQTPRYLIKTRGQQVTLSCSPISGHRSVSWYQQTPGQGLQFLFEYFSETQRNKGNFPGRFSGRQFSNSRSEMNVSTLELGDSALYLCASSLTSFSGANVLTFGAGSRLTVL.

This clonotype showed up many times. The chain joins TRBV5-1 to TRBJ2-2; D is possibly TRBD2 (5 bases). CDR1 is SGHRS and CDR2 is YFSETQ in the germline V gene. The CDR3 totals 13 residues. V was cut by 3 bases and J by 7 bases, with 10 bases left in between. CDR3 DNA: TGCGCCAGCAGCTATGAGGGTAGCGGGGAGCTGTTTTTT. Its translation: CASSYEGSGELFF.

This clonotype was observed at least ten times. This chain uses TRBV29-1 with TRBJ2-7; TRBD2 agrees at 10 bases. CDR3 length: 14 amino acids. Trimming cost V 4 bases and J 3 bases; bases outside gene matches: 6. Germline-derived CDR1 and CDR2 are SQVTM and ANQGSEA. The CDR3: CSVVTGTSDYEQYF. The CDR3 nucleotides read TGCAGCGTTGTTACCGGGACTAGCGACTACGAGCAGTACTTC.

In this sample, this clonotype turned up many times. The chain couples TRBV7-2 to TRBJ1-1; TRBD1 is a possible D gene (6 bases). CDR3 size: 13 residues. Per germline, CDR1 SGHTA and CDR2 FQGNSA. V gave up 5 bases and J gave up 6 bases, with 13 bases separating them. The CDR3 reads CASSVQGGSEAFF. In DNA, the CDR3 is TGTGCCAGCAGCGTACAGGGTGGGTCTGAAGCTTTCTTT.

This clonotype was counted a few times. The chain's CDR3 is CASSAREFTQYF. In nucleotides, the CDR3 is TGTGCCAGCAGCGCCAGGGAGTTCACGCAGTATTTT. The chain combines TRBV7-9 with TRBJ2-3, with D tentatively TRBD1 or TRBD2 (5 bases each). This CDR3 comprises 12 residues. V lost 5 bases to trimming and J lost 9 bases, with 12 bases between them. Per germline, CDR1 SEHNR and CDR2 FQNEAQ (reference sequence).

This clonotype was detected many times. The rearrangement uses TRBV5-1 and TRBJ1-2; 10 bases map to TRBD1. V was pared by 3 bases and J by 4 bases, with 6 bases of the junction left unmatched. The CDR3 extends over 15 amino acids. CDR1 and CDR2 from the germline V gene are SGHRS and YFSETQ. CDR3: CASSSQTGGFYGYTF. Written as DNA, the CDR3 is TGCGCCAGCAGCTCGCAGACAGGGGGCTTCTATGGCTACACCTTC.

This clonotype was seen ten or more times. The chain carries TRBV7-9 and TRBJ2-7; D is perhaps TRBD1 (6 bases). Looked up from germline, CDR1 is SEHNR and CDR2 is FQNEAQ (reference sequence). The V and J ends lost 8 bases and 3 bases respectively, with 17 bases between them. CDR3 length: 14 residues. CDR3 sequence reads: CASALTDRLYEQYF. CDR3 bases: TGTGCCAGCGCATTGACGGACAGACTCTACGAGCAGTACTTC.

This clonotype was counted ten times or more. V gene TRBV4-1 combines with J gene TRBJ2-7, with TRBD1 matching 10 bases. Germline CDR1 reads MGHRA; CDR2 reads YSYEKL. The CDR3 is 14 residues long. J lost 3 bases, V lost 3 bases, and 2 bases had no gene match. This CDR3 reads CASSQGQGNYEQYF. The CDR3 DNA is TGCGCCAGCAGCCAGGGACAGGGGAACTACGAGCAGTACTTC.

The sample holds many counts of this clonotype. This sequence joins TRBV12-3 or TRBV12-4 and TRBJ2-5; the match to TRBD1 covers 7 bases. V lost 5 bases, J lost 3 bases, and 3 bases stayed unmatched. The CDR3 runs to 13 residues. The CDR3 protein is CASSTDREETQYF. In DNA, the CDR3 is TGTGCCAGCAGTACCGACAGGGAAGAGACCCAGTACTTC.

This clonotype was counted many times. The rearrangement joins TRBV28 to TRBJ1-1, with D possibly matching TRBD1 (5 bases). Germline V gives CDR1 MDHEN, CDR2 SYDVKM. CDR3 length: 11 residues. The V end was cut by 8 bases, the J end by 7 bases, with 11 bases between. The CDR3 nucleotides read TGTGCCAGCTCCCGGACACTTGAAGCTTTCTTT. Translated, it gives CASSRTLEAFF.

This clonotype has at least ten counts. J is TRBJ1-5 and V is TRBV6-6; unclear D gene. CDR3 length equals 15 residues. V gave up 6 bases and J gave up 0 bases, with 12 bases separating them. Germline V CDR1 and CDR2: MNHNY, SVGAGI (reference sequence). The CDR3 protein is CASSRVQSSNQPQHF. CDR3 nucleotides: TGTGCCAGCAGCAGAGTACAGAGTAGCAATCAGCCCCAGCATTTT.

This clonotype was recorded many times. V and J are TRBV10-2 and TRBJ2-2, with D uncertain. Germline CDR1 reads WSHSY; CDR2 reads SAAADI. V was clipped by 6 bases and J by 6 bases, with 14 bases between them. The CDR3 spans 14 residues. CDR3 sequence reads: CASRLGRSSGELFF. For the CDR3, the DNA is TGCGCCAGCAGGCTTGGTCGTAGCTCCGGGGAGCTGTTTTTT.